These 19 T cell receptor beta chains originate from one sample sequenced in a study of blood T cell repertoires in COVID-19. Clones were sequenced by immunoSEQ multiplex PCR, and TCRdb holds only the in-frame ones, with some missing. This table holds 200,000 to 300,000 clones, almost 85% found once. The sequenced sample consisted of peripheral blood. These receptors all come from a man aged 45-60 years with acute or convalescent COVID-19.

The CDR3, as DNA: TGTGCCAGTGGACAGGGCTTTAATAGCAATCAGCCCCAGCATTTT. This sequence encodes CASGQGFNSNQPQHF. This chain uses TRBV9 with TRBJ1-5; 8 bases align to TRBD1. V shed 8 bases, J shed 0 bases, and the junction held 7 bases outside the gene matches. The CDR3 covers 15 residues. The germline V gene encodes CDR1 SGDLS and CDR2 YYNGEE.

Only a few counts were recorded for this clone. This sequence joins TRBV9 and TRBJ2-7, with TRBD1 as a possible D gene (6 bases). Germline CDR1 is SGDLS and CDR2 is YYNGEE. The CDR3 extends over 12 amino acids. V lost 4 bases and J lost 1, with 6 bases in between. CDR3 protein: CASSTGSYEQYF. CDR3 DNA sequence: TGTGCCAGCAGCACAGGGTCCTACGAGCAGTACTTC. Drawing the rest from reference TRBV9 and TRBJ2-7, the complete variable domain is DSGVTQTPKHLITATGQRVTLRCSPRSGDLSVYWYQQSLDQGLQFLIQYYNGEERAKGNILERFSAQQFPDLHSELNLSSLELGDSALYFCASSTGSYEQYFGPGTRLTVT.

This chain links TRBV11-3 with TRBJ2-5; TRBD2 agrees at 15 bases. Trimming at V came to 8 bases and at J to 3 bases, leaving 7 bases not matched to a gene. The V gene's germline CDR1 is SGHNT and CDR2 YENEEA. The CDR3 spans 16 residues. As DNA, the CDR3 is TGTGCCAGCGGCCAGGGACTAGCGGGAGGAAAAGAGACCCAGTACTTC. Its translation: CASGQGLAGGKETQYF.

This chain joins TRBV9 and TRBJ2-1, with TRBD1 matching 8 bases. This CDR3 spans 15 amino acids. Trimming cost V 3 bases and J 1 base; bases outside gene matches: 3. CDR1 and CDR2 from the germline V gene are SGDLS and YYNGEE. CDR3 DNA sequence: TGTGCCAGCAGCGCGACAGGGGAGTCCTACAATGAGCAGTTCTTC. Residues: CASSATGESYNEQFF.

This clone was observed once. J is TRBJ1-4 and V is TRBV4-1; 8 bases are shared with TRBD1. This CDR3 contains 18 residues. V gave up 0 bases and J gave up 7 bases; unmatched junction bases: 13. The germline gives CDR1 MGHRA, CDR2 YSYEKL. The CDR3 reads CASSQDRGRGRGGEKLFF. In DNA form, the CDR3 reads TGCGCCAGCAGCCAAGATCGTGGCAGGGGGCGCGGAGGTGAAAAACTGTTTTTT.

DNA of the CDR3: TGTGCCAGCAGTTATAGCTGGACCTACGAGCAGTACTTC. It yields the protein CASSYSWTYEQYF. This chain connects TRBV6-5 to TRBJ2-7; D remains ambiguous. This CDR3 spans 13 amino acids. V was shortened by 3 bases and J by 2 bases, with 8 bases between the two germline ends. The germline V gene encodes CDR1 MNHEY and CDR2 SVGAGI.

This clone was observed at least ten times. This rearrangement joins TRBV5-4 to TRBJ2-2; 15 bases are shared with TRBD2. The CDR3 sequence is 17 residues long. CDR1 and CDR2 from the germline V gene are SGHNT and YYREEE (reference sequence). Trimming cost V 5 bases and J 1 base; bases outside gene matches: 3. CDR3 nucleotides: TGTGCCAGCAGGTCGGGACTAGCGGGGGGGAACACCGGGGAGCTGTTTTTT. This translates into CASRSGLAGGNTGELFF.

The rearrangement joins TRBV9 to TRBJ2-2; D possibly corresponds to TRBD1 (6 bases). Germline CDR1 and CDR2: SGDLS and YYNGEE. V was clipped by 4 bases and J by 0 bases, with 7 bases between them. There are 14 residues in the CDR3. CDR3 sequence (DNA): TGTGCCAGCAGCCGGGACACGAACACCGGGGAGCTGTTTTTT. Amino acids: CASSRDTNTGELFF.

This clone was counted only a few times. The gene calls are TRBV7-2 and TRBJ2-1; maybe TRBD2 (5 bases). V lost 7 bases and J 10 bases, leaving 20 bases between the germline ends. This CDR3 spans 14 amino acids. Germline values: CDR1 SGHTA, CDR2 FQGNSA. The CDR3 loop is CASTGRWATGEQFF. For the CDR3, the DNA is TGTGCCAGCACCGGCCGTTGGGCCACGGGGGAGCAGTTCTTC.

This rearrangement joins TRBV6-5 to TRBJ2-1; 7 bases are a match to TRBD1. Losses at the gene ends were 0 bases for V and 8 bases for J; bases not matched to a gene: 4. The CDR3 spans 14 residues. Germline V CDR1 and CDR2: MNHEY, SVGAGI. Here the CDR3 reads CASSYSVTGYEQFF. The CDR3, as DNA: TGTGCCAGCAGTTACTCTGTGACAGGGTATGAGCAGTTCTTC.

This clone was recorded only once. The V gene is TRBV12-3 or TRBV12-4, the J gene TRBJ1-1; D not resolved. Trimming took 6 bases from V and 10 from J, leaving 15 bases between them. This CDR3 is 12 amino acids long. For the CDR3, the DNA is TGTGCCAGCAGCCACACCAGGCGGGGAGCTTTCTTT. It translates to CASSHTRRGAFF.

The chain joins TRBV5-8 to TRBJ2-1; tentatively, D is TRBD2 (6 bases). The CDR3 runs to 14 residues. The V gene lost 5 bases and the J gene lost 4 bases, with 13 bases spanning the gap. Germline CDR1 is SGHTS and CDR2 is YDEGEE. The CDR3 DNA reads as TGTGCCAGCAGTCCGGATAGCGGTTACAATGAGCAGTTCTTC. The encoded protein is CASSPDSGYNEQFF.

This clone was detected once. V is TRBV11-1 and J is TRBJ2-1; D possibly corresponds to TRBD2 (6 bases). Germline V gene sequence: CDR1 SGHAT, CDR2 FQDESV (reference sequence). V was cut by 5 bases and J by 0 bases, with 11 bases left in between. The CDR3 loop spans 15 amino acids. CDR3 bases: TGTGCCAGCAGCCCCAGCGGGTACTCCTACAATGAGCAGTTCTTC. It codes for CASSPSGYSYNEQFF. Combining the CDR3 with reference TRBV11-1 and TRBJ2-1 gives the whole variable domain EAEVAQSPRYKITEKSQAVAFWCDPISGHATLYWYRQILGQGPELLVQFQDESVVDDSQLPKDRFSAERLKGVDSTLKIQPAELGDSAMYLCASSPSGYSYNEQFFGPGTRLTVL.

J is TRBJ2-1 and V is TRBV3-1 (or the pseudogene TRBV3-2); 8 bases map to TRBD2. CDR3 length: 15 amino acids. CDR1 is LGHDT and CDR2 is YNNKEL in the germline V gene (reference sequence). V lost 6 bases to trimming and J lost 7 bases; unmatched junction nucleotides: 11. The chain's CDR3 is CASRVSGEGRNEQFF. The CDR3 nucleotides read TGTGCCAGCAGGGTTAGCGGGGAAGGTAGAAATGAGCAGTTCTTC.

The CDR3 region has the DNA TGTGCCAGTAGTATAGTCCTCTATAATGAAAAACTGTTTTTT. It specifies CASSIVLYNEKLFF. The chain couples TRBV19 to TRBJ1-4; no firm D call. V was cut by 1 base and J by 4 bases, with 7 bases left in between. This CDR3 has 14 residues. Looked up from germline, CDR1 is LNHDA and CDR2 is SQIVND (reference sequence).

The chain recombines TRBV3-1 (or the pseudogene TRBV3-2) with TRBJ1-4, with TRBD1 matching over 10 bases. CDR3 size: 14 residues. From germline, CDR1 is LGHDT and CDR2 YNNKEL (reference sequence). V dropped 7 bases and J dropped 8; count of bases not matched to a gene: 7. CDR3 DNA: TGTGCCAGCACAATGGGACAGGGGAGCGAAAAACTGTTTTTT. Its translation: CASTMGQGSEKLFF.

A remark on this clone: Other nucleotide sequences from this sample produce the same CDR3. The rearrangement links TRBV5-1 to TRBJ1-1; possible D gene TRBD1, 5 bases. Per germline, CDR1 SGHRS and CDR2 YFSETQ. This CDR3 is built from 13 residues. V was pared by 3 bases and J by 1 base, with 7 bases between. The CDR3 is CASSSQGNTEAFF. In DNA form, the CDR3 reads TGCGCCAGCAGCTCCCAGGGGAACACTGAAGCTTTCTTT.

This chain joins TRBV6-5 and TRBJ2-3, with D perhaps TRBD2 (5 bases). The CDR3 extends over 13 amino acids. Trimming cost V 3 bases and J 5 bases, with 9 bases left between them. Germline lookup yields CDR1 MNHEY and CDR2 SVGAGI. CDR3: CASSYVGEDTQYF. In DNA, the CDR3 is TGTGCCAGCAGTTATGTCGGGGAAGATACGCAGTATTTT.

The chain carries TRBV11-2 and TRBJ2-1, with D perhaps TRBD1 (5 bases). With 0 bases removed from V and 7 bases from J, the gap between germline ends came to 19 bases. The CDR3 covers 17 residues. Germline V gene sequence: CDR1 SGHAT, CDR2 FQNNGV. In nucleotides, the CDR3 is TGTGCCAGCAGCTTAGATCTAGGCCAGGGTAGGGGAAATGAGCAGTTCTTC. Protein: CASSLDLGQGRGNEQFF.